This TCR beta chain was identified during a study of T cell changes during pregnancy in multiple sclerosis. This clone was counted a single time. Sequencing was performed with immunoSEQ multiplex PCR; in TCRdb, only in-frame clones are kept and a portion is missing. The sample records some 30,000 clones, approximately 89% being singletons. The sequence came from a female donor with multiple sclerosis, enrolled in a pregnancy study. The source was CD8+ T cells from peripheral blood mononuclear cells, collected after pregnancy.

This CDR3 reads CASSSGQGFVSGSYNEQFF. DNA for the CDR3: TGTGCCAGCAGCAGCGGACAGGGTTTCGTTAGCGGGAGCTACAATGAGCAGTTCTTC. The chain has TRBV7-4 and TRBJ2-1, with a weak D call TRBD2 (9 bases). The CDR3 has 19 residues. V shed 5 bases and J shed 3 bases, with 26 bases lying between them. Germline V gene sequence: CDR1 SGHVT, CDR2 SQSDAQ.